This T cell receptor beta chain was sequenced during a study of T cells after yellow fever vaccination. In its sample, this clonotype was seen many times. Researchers made TCR cDNA using 5'RACE template switching, and this step added a universal primer site and UMIs. Using its own MiXCR run on the 5' RACE reads, TCRdb lists one record per CDR3 protein. The sample includes around 26,000 distinct CDR3 sequences, 3.4% of them seen just once. V was trimmed by 0 bases and J by 8 bases, leaving 8 bases between them. The CDR3 spans 12 residues. The germline V gene has CDR1 SGHDT and CDR2 YYEEEE. Findings of the study overall: The presence of abundant clonotypes contaminating from the bulk population was possible in FACS-sorted repertoires. Primary-vaccination clones mostly resurfaced post-booster (96% CD4, 75% to 90% CD8). Vaccine-responding clonotypes were almost all undetectable in sorted memory subsets on day 0.

The TCR originated in a young man who received the YFV17D yellow fever vaccine. Sequenced material: PBMCs, either bulk or a sorted T-cell subset (CD4+, CD8+, memory, or dextramer-sorted; not recorded which), taken approximately 47 days after the first yellow fever vaccination. This sequence joins TRBV5-6 and TRBJ1-2; D not resolved. CDR3 protein: CASSLAYSGYTF. DNA of the CDR3: TGTGCCAGCAGCTTGGCCTATTCGGGCTACACCTTC.